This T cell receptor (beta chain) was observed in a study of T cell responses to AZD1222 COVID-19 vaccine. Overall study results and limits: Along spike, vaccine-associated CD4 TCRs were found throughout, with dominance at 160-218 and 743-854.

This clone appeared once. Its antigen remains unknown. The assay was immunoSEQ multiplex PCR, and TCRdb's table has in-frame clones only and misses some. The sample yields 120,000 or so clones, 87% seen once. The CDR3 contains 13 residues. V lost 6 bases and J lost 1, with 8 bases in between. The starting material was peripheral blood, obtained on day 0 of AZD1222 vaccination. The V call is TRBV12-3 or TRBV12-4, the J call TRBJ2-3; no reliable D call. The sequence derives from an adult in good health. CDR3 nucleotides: TGTGCCAGCAGGACGGACGGCACAGATACGCAGTATTTT. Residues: CASRTDGTDTQYF.